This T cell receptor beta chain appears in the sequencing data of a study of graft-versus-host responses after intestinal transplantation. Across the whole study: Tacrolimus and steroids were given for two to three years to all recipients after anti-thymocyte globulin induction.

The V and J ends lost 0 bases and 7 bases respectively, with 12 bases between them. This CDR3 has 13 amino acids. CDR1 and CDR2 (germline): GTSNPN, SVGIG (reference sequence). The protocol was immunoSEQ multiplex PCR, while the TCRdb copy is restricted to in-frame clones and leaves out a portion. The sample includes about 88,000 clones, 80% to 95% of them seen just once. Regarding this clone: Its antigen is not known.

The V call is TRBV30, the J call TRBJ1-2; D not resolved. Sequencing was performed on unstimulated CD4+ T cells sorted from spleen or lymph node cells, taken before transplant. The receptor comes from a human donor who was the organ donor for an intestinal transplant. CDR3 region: CAWSVGGSFGYTF. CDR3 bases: TGTGCCTGGAGTGTAGGAGGCTCATTTGGCTACACCTTC.